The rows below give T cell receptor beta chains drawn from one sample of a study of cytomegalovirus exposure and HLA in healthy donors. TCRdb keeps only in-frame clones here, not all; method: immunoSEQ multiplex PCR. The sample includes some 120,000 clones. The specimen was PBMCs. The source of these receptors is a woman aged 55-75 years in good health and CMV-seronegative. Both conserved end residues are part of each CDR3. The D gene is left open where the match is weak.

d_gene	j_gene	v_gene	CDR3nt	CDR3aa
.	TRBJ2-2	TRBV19	TGTGCCAGTAGCGTGGGGAGGACCGGGGAGCTGTTTTTT	CASSVGRTGELFF
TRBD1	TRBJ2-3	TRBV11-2	TGTGCCAGCAGCCTAGAGGGGGCCCATATAGATACGCAGTATTTT	CASSLEGAHIDTQYF
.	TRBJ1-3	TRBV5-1	TGCGCCAGCAGCTTGGAGAGGCCTGGAAACACCATATATTTT	CASSLERPGNTIYF
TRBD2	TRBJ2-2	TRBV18	TGTGCCAGCTCACCACTACCTAGCGGGAGGCCAAACACCGGGGAGCTGTTTTTT	CASSPLPSGRPNTGELFF
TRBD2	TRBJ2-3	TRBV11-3	TGTGCCAGCAGTCCAAGCGGGGGGCGGCGAGATACGCAGTATTTT	CASSPSGGRRDTQYF
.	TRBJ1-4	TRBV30	TGTGCCTGGAGTGTGACCGGGGCCCACGGGGGAAAACTGTTTTTT	CAWSVTGAHGGKLFF
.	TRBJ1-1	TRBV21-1	TGTGCCAGCAGCAAAGAATATGGAGACAGCCTAGGGGACACTGAAGCTTTCTTT	CASSKEYGDSLGDTEAFF
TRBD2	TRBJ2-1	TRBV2	TGTGCCAGAGGACTAGCGGAGACGGGTGAGCAGTTCTTC	CARGLAETGEQFF
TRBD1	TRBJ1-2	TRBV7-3	TGTGCCAGCAGTCGGGACAGTGGCGTGGGCACCTTC	CASSRDSGVGTF
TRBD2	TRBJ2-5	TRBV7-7	TGTGCTAGCAGCTTCGGAACTAGCGGGGTCGAGACCCAGTACTTC	CASSFGTSGVETQYF
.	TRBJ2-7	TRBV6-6	TGTGCCAGCAGTTCTGGACAGTTCTCCTACGAGCAGTACTTC	CASSSGQFSYEQYF
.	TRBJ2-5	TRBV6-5	TGTGCCAGCAGCCGAACAGGGACGTTACAAGAGACCCAGTACTTC	CASSRTGTLQETQYF
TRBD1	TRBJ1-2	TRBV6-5	TGTGCCAGCAGTAGGGACAGCGGCTATGGCTACACCTTC	CASSRDSGYGYTF
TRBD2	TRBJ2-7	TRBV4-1	TGCGCCAGCAGCCAACGCGGGAGTTCCTCCTACGAGCAGTACTTC	CASSQRGSSSYEQYF
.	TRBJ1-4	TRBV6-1	TGTGCCAGCAGTCTGCGATTTCTGGAGGGTGAAAAACTGTTTTTT	CASSLRFLEGEKLFF
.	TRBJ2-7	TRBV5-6	TGTGCCAGCAGCTTGGGGGGCGACACCTACGAGCAGTACTTC	CASSLGGDTYEQYF
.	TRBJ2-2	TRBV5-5	TGTGCCAGCAGCTTGAGAGCGAACACCGGGGAGCTGTTTTTT	CASSLRANTGELFF
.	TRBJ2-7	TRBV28	TGTGCCAGCAGCCCCCGCGTCTACGAGCAGTACTTC	CASSPRVYEQYF
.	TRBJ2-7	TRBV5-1	TGCGCCAGCAGTTCGACACGGACCTACGAGCAGTACTTC	CASSSTRTYEQYF
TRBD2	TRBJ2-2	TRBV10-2	TGCGCCAGCAGTGGCCCGGGAGGAGGGGACACCGGGGAGCTGTTTTTT	CASSGPGGGDTGELFF
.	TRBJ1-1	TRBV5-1	TGCGCCAGCAGCTTGGCAACGGGAGTGGGCACTGAAGCTTTCTTT	CASSLATGVGTEAFF
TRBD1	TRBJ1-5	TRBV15	TGTGCCACCAGCAGACGACAGGGTGATCAGCCCCAGCATTTT	CATSRRQGDQPQHF
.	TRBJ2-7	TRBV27	TGTGCCAGCAGTTTATCTTTACAGGGTTACGAGCAGTACTTC	CASSLSLQGYEQYF
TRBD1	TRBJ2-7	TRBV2	TGTGCCAGCACAGGACAGGGAAACTCCTACGAGCAGTACTTC	CASTGQGNSYEQYF
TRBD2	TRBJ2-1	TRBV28	TGTGCCGTTGGACTAGCGGACCCAAAGAATGAGCAGTTCTTC	CAVGLADPKNEQFF
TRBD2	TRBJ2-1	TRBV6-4	TGTGCCAGCAGTGACCGGGAGGGAGGAAGTGAGCAGTTCTTC	CASSDREGGSEQFF
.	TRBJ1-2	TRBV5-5	TGTGCCAGCAGCTCCCCCGGGCCGGGATTCGATTATGGCTACACCTTC	CASSSPGPGFDYGYTF
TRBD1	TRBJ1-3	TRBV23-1	TGCGCCAGCAGTCAATCGGGCGGACAGGGGAATTCTCCCTCTGGAAACACCATATATTTT	CASSQSGGQGNSPSGNTIYF
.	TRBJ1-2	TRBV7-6	TGTGCCAGCAGCCGGGACTTTACGGGGGGCTACACCTTC	CASSRDFTGGYTF
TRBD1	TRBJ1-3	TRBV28	TGTGCCAGCAGTTTAAACAGGGGGATCGGAAACACCATATATTTT	CASSLNRGIGNTIYF
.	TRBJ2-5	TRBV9	TGTGCCAGCAGCGTAGGACAACAAGAGACCCAGTACTTC	CASSVGQQETQYF
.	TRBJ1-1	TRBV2	TGTGCCAGCAGTGACGGGGGGAACACTGAAGCTTTCTTT	CASSDGGNTEAFF
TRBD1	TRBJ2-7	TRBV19	TGTGCCAGTAGTATGGGGCAGGGGGCCTACGAGCAGTACTTC	CASSMGQGAYEQYF
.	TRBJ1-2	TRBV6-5	TGTGCCAGCAGTTACTCAGCAGGTGGCTACACCTTC	CASSYSAGGYTF
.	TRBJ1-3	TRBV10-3	TGTGCCTCCCGAGGTGGAAACACCATATATTTT	CASRGGNTIYF
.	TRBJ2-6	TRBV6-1	TGTGCCAGCAGTGGCGACAGCTCTGGGGCCAACGTCCTGACTTTC	CASSGDSSGANVLTF
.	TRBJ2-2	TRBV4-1	TGCGCCAGCAGCCAGGCTGTAGCCGGGACTTCGAACACCGGGGAGCTGTTTTTT	CASSQAVAGTSNTGELFF
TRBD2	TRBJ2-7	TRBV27	TGTGCCGCCTGGTGGGGACTAGCGGGAGTCGCAGACTACGAGCAGTACTTC	CAAWWGLAGVADYEQYF
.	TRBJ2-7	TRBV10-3	TGTGCCATCAGTGAGGTCGGGAACGAGCAGTACTTC	CAISEVGNEQYF
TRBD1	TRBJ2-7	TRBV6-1	TGTGCCAGCAGTGGGACAGGGGCGGTCTACGAGCAGTACTTC	CASSGTGAVYEQYF
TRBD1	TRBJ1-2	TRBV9	TGTGCCAGCAGCCCAGGACAGGGCATCGGCTATGGCTACACCTTC	CASSPGQGIGYGYTF
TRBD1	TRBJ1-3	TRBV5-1	TGCGCCAGCGGAGACAGGGAGAAACATAGCTCTGGAAACACCATATATTTT	CASGDREKHSSGNTIYF
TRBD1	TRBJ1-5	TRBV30	TGTGCCTGGAGTCCGGGACAGGGGTATCAGCCCCAGCATTTT	CAWSPGQGYQPQHF
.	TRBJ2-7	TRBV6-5	TGTGCCAGCAGTTACGGACAGACCTCCTACGAGCAGTACTTC	CASSYGQTSYEQYF
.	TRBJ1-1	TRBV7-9	TGTGCCAGCAGCCCGGTCACTGCGGGGAACACTGAAGCTTTCTTT	CASSPVTAGNTEAFF
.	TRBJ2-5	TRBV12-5	TGTGCTAGTGGTTTGGGGGATGGGGGCGCAGAGACCCAGTACTTC	CASGLGDGGAETQYF
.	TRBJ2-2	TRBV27	TGTGCCAGCAGTTTATCCCTGTCCACCCCAGATGGGGAGCTGTTTTTT	CASSLSLSTPDGELFF